A single T cell receptor (beta chain) is shown here with its context. From germline, CDR1 is LGHNA and CDR2 YNFKEQ. The CDR3 is 16 residues long. J was trimmed by 2 bases and V by 1 base; bases with no gene match: 1. Data came from immunoSEQ multiplex PCR; TCRdb stores just in-frame clones and leaves some out. Of more than 95,000 clones listed, around 94% are singletons. This entry is derived from a study of cytomegalovirus exposure and HLA in healthy donors. Turning to the study itself: The 90 to 150 validation repertoires, a later analysis reported, used the same platform as the 650 to 800 repertoires from the first cohort.

Sequences were obtained from PBMCs. This receptor was identified in a woman aged 18 to 35 in good health and CMV-seronegative. The chain combines TRBV4-2 with TRBJ2-2; 10 bases align to TRBD2. CDR3 bases: TGTGCCAGCAGCCAAGGGACTAGCGGTAACACCGGGGAGCTGTTTTTT. This codes for CASSQGTSGNTGELFF.